One and the same sample provided the 11 T cell receptor beta chains below, sequenced in a study of regulatory T cells in long-lasting Graves disease. Arm-PCR of CDR3 regions and iRepertoire HTBI primers were the basis on which TCR beta libraries were built. TCRdb reanalysed the multiplex PCR reads using MiXCR and keeps one entry per CDR3 protein. Here the sample spans 350,000 to 450,000 distinct CDR3 sequences, around 15% being singletons. The sample's time point: newly diagnosed GD, antithyroid drugs for less than 3 months. TCR sequences were obtained from RNA taken from PBMCs. The sample also formed part of further work on T cells in Graves' hyperthyroidism and ophthalmopathy.

The sample in question was peripheral blood mononuclear cells (PBMCs), obtained at new diagnosis, from a patient treated with antithyroid drugs. Source of these receptors: a middle-aged man with Graves disease.

This clonotype came up many times. The chain has TRBV18 and TRBJ2-7; 9 positions agree with TRBD2. Germline V lookup: CDR1 KGHSH, CDR2 LQKENI. CDR3 size: 15 residues. J was trimmed by 1 base and V by 3 bases; bases with no gene match: 4. CDR3 DNA: TGTGCCAGCTCACCGTCAGCGGGGGGATCCTACGAGCAGTACTTC. Protein product: CASSPSAGGSYEQYF.

This clonotype appeared a few times. The V call is TRBV7-9, the J call TRBJ2-7, with D perhaps TRBD1 (7 bases). From germline, CDR1 is SEHNR and CDR2 FQNEAQ (reference sequence). The CDR3 is 13 amino acids. The germline V and J ends were trimmed by 5 bases and 7 bases, with 15 bases remaining between them. The CDR3 reads CASSRRQGGEQYF. The CDR3 DNA sequence: TGTGCCAGCAGCCGCAGGCAGGGGGGAGAGCAGTACTTC. The full variable domain, with the rest looked up from reference TRBV7-9 and TRBJ2-7, is DTGVSQNPRHKITKRGQNVTFRCDPISEHNRLYWYRQTLGQGPEFLTYFQNEAQLEKSRLLSDRFSAERPKGSFSTLEIQRTEQGDSAMYLCASSRRQGGEQYFGPGTRLTVT.

The chain combines TRBV30 with TRBJ1-2, with 9 bases fitting TRBD1. The CDR3 has 14 amino acids. Germline-derived CDR1 and CDR2 are GTSNPN and SVGIG (reference sequence). V trimming: 4 bases; J trimming: 8 bases; junction bases outside the gene matches: 11. CDR3 in amino acids: CAWTIGQGFRGYTF. In DNA form, the CDR3 reads TGTGCCTGGACTATAGGACAGGGGTTCCGAGGCTACACCTTC.

This clonotype showed up many times. V usage is TRBV7-2 and J usage is TRBJ2-1, with 7 bases identical to TRBD1. Germline loops: CDR1 SGHTA, CDR2 FQGNSA. The CDR3 runs 14 residues. Trimming at V came to 7 bases and at J to 4 bases, leaving 7 bases not matched to a gene. DNA of the CDR3: TGTGCCAGCATCCAGGGGGTAGCGTACAATGAGCAGTTCTTC. As protein: CASIQGVAYNEQFF. The variable domain in full, with the rest retrieved from reference TRBV7-2 and TRBJ2-1, is GAGVSQSPSNKVTEKGKDVELRCDPISGHTALYWYRQSLGQGLEFLIYFQGNSAPDKSGLPSDRFSAERTGGSVSTLTIQRTQQEDSAVYLCASIQGVAYNEQFFGPGTRLTVL.

As concerns this clonotype: This could be a read error, since a much larger clone is one nucleotide away. The chain has TRBV18 and TRBJ1-1; the D is unclear. Germline loops: CDR1 KGHSH, CDR2 LQKENI. The V end was cut by 8 bases, the J end by 0 bases, with 16 bases between. The CDR3 is 15 residues long. CDR3 residues: CASRAVIGMNTEAFF. The CDR3 DNA sequence: TGTGCCAGCCGAGCAGTTATCGGGATGAACACTGAAGCTTTCTTT.

Many counts were recorded for this clonotype. This chain uses TRBV7-2 with TRBJ1-5; the D is unclear. Germline V gives CDR1 SGHTA, CDR2 FQGNSA. V was trimmed by 2 bases and J by 5 bases, leaving 13 bases between them. The CDR3 sequence is 15 residues long. The CDR3 nucleotides read TGTGCCAGCAGCTTATGGCCAGGTGGTGATCAGCCCCAGCATTTT. Translated, it gives CASSLWPGGDQPQHF.

This clonotype has ten or more counts. This CDR3 reads CASSENLGDRYNEQFF. DNA of the CDR3: TGTGCCAGCAGCGAGAATTTAGGGGACAGATACAATGAGCAGTTCTTC. J is TRBJ2-1 and V is TRBV2; 7 bases line up with TRBD1. The CDR3 spans 16 residues. Germline V gives CDR1 SNHLY, CDR2 FYNNEI. J was trimmed by 4 bases and V by 6 bases; bases with no gene match: 12.

This clonotype was picked up a small number of times. The V call is TRBV7-9, the J call TRBJ2-5, with D tentatively TRBD1 (6 bases). Germline values: CDR1 SEHNR, CDR2 FQNEAQ (reference sequence). The V end was cut by 6 bases, the J end by 3 bases, with 8 bases between. The CDR3 consists of 12 residues. The CDR3 DNA reads TGTGCCAGCAGACAGGGTGAAGAGACCCAGTACTTC. It specifies CASRQGEETQYF.

This clonotype appeared many times. The chain uses TRBV7-9 and TRBJ2-7, with a weak D call TRBD2 (7 bases). The germline V gene has CDR1 SEHNR and CDR2 FQNEAQ (reference sequence). The CDR3 runs to 15 residues. V lost 4 bases and J 3 bases, leaving 16 bases between the germline ends. The CDR3 DNA sequence: TGTGCCAGCAGCTCGAGCGGGACACAATTCTACGAGCAGTACTTC. This sequence encodes CASSSSGTQFYEQYF.

J is TRBJ1-2 and V is TRBV9, with D perhaps matching TRBD1 (6 bases). V was clipped by 0 bases and J by 3 bases, with 12 bases between them. The CDR3 has 15 amino acids. CDR1 is SGDLS, CDR2 YYNGEE, per germline. CDR3 sequence (DNA): TGTGCCAGCAGCGTAGATCTGGGGGGCTACTATGGCTACACCTTC. Protein: CASSVDLGGYYGYTF.

The rearrangement joins TRBV5-1 to TRBJ2-3, with TRBD2 matching over 12 bases. Germline V gene lookup returns CDR1 SGHRS and CDR2 YFSETQ. J was trimmed by 6 bases and V by 4 bases; bases with no gene match: 6. This CDR3 is built from 15 residues. The CDR3 is CASSELAGGEDTQYF. CDR3 nucleotide sequence: TGCGCCAGCAGCGAACTAGCGGGGGGCGAGGATACGCAGTATTTT.